The clone carrying this TCR beta chain turned up a few times. Its antigen is unidentified. The data derive from a study of beta chain features in type 1 diabetes. The study's findings and limits: Relative to healthy donors, patients appeared to have naive, central memory and Treg TCRB repertoires that were more similar.

All of the isolated RNA was reverse transcribed, so expressed TCRB transcripts were sequenced. Profiled with immunoSEQ multiplex PCR; TCRdb holds only in-frame clones, not every one. The sample gives under 400,000 clones, 14% of which show up once; under 8.5% is in the top ten. V was clipped by 0 bases and J by 8 bases, with 11 bases between them. The germline V gene encodes CDR1 SGHRS and CDR2 YFSETQ. CDR3 length equals 13 residues. Staining for CD45RO/CCR7/CD25/CD127/CD95/CD27 allowed sorting of CD4+ naive, central memory, regulatory and stem cell-like memory cells. This sequence was found in a man aged 25-45 years in good health. Specimen: central memory CD4+ T cells from blood. The chain carries TRBV5-1 and TRBJ1-1; D gene unclear. In nucleotides, the CDR3 is TGCGCCAGCAGCTTGGTCTTCGGTTCAGAAGCTTTCTTT. Protein product: CASSLVFGSEAFF.